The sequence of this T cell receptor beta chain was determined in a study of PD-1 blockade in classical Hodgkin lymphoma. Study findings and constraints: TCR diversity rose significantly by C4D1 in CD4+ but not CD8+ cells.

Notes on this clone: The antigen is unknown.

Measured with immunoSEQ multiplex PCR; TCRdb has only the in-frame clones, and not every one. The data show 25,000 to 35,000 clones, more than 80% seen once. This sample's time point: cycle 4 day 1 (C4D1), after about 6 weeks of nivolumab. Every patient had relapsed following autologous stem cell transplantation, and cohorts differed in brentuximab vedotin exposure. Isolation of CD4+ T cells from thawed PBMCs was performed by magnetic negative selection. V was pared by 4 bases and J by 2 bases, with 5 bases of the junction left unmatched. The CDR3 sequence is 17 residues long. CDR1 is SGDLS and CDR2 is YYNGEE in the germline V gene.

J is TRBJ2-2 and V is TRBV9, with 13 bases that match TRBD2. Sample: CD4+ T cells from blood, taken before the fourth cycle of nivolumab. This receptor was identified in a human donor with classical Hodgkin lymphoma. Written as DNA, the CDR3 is TGTGCCAGCAGCCCGGGACTAGCGGGGCTAAACACCGGGGAGCTGTTTTTT. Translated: CASSPGLAGLNTGELFF.